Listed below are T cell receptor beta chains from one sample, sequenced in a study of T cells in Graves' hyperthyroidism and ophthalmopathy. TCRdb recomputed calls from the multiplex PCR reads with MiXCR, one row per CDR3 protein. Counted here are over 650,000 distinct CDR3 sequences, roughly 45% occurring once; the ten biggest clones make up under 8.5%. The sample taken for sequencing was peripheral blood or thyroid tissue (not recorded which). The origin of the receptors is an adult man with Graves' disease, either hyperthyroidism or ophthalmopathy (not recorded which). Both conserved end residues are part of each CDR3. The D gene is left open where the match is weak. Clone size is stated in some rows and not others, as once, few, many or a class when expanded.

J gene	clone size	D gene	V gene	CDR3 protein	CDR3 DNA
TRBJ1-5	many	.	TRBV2	CASRADYSNQPQHF	TGTGCCAGCAGGGCCGACTATAGCAATCAGCCCCAGCATTTT
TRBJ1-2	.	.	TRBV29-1	CSVEPVYSGDCGYTF	TGCAGCGTTGAACCCGTCTACTCAGGGGACTGTGGCTACACCTTC
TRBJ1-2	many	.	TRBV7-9	CASSVQGDYGYTF	TGTGCCAGCAGCGTACAGGGTGACTATGGCTACACCTTC
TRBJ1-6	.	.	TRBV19	CASSMDPGGNSPLHF	TGTGCCAGTAGTATGGACCCGGGGGGGAATTCACCCCTCCACTTT
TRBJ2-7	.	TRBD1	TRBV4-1	CASSQRQGVYEQYF	TGCGCCAGCAGCCAAAGACAGGGGGTTTACGAGCAGTACTTC
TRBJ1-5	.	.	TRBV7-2	CASSYKGRNQPQHF	TGTGCCAGCAGTTACAAGGGGCGCAATCAGCCCCAGCATTTT
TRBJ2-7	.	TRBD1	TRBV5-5	CASSSNRGLYEQYF	TGTGCCAGCAGCTCAAACAGGGGGCTATACGAGCAGTACTTC
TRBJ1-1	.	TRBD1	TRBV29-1	CSSEGTGRSAEAFF	TGCAGCAGCGAAGGGACAGGGAGGAGTGCTGAAGCTTTCTTT
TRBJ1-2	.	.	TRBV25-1	CASSATSTHGYTF	TGTGCCAGCAGTGCTACGTCTACCCATGGCTACACCTTC
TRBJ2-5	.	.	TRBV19	CASSIRGPETQYF	TGTGCCAGTAGTATACGGGGGCCGGAGACCCAGTACTTC
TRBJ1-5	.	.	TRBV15	CATSRDQGIGINQPQHF	TGTGCCACCAGCAGAGATCAGGGGATAGGTATCAATCAGCCCCAGCATTTT
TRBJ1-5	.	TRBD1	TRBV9	CASSVDLGTGPNQPQHF	TGTGCCAGCAGCGTAGATCTCGGGACAGGGCCCAATCAGCCCCAGCATTTT
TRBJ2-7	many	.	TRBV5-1	CASSLVTGRAYEQYF	TGCGCCAGCAGCTTGGTGACAGGTCGAGCCTACGAGCAGTACTTC
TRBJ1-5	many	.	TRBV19	CASRDLSNQPQHF	TGTGCCAGTAGAGACCTGAGCAATCAGCCCCAGCATTTT
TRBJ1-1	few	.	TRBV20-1	CSASPVQGVAFF	TGCAGTGCTAGTCCTGTGCAGGGAGTAGCTTTCTTT
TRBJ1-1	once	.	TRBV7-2	CASSVGAGRRDTEAFF	TGTGCCAGCAGCGTAGGGGCGGGCAGAAGGGACACTGAAGCTTTCTTT
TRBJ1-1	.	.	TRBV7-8	CASSLMLGSPRAFF	TGTGCCAGCAGCTTAATGCTCGGGAGCCCGAGGGCTTTCTTT
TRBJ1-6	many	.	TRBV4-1	CASSPSGSMTLHF	TGCGCCAGCAGCCCCTCGGGATCGATGACCCTCCACTTT
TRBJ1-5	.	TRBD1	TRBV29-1	CSAGQDNQPQHF	TGCAGCGCAGGACAGGACAATCAGCCCCAGCATTTT
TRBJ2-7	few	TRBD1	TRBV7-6	CASSRWTGASYEQYF	TGTGCCAGCAGTCGATGGACAGGGGCGTCCTACGAGCAGTACTTC
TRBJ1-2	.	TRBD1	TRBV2	CASSLGWNRGHNYGYTF	TGTGCCAGCAGTTTAGGGTGGAACAGGGGGCATAACTATGGCTACACCTTC
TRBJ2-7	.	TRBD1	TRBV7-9	CASSSIDRGHEQYF	TGTGCCAGCAGCTCGATAGACAGGGGCCACGAGCAGTACTTC
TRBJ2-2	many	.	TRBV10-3	CAISEGADTGELFF	TGTGCCATCAGTGAGGGGGCGGACACCGGGGAGCTGTTTTTT
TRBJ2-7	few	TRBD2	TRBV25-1	CASRGGTRDRYEQYF	TGTGCCAGCAGGGGGGGGACCCGCGATCGGTACGAGCAGTACTTC
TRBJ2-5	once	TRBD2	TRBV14	CASRGTSGGPFQETQYF	TGTGCCAGCCGGGGGACTAGCGGGGGACCATTCCAAGAGACCCAGTACTTC
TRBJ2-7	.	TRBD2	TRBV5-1	CASAWGGDEQYF	TGCGCCAGCGCTTGGGGAGGGGACGAGCAGTACTTC
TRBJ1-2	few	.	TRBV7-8	CASSLDGSPFGYTF	TGTGCCAGCAGCTTAGACGGGAGCCCTTTTGGCTACACCTTC
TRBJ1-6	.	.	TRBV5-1	CASSLGSQNRVDSPLHF	TGCGCCAGCAGCTTGGGATCTCAAAACAGGGTGGATTCACCCCTCCACTTT
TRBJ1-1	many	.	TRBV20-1	CSASGEWGTEAFF	TGCAGTGCGTCAGGGGAATGGGGCACTGAAGCTTTCTTT
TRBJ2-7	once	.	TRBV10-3	CAISLVYEQYF	TGTGCCATCAGTTTGGTCTACGAGCAGTACTTC
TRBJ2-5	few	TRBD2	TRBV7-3	CASSISGGTGETQYF	TGTGCCAGCAGCATTAGCGGGGGTACGGGGGAGACCCAGTACTTC
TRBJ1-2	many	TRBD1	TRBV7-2	CASSPDRVTYGYTF	TGTGCCAGCAGCCCCGACAGGGTGACGTATGGCTACACCTTC
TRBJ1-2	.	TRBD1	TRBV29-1	CSVLGTANYGYTF	TGCAGCGTTTTAGGGACAGCTAACTATGGCTACACCTTC
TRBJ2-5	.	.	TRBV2	CASSEGPIAAKTQYF	TGTGCCAGCAGTGAAGGGCCTATAGCCGCGAAGACCCAGTACTTC
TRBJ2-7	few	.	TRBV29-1	CSASGSPPTEQYF	TGCAGCGCAAGCGGATCCCCACCCACCGAGCAGTACTTC
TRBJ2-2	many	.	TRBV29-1	CSVGTVSGELFF	TGCAGCGTTGGGACGGTTTCCGGGGAGCTGTTTTTT
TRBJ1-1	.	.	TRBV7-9	CASSAWGLNTEAFF	TGTGCCAGCAGCGCTTGGGGATTGAACACTGAAGCTTTCTTT
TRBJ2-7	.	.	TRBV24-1	CATSDSRGSYNEQYF	TGTGCCACCAGTGATTCGAGAGGGTCCTACAATGAGCAGTACTTC
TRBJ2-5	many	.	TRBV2	CASRPGGQETQYF	TGTGCCAGCAGACCCGGGGGCCAAGAGACCCAGTACTTC
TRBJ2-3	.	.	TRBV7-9	CASTPGVTDTQYF	TGTGCCAGCACCCCAGGGGTGACAGATACGCAGTATTTT
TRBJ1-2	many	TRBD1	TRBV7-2	CASSLGQGGGGYTF	TGTGCCAGCAGCTTAGGGCAGGGGGGAGGTGGCTACACCTTC
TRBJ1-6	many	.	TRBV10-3	CAISDPRGNPGTLHF	TGTGCCATCAGTGACCCCCGGGGGAACCCGGGAACCCTCCACTTT
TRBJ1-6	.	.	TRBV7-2	CASSYGTGRAHNSPLHF	TGTGCCAGCAGTTACGGTACAGGCCGTGCTCATAATTCACCCCTCCACTTT
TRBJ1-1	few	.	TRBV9	CASSAPKGTEAFF	TGTGCCAGCAGCGCCCCTAAGGGCACTGAAGCTTTCTTT
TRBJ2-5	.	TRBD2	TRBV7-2	CASSPGLAGGRQETQYF	TGTGCCAGCAGCCCAGGACTAGCGGGAGGGCGGCAAGAGACCCAGTACTTC
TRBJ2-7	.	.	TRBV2	CASLAQRGSYEQYF	TGTGCCAGCTTAGCACAGCGAGGGTCCTACGAGCAGTACTTC
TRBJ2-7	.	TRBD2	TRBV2	CASSNPASGRGYEQYF	TGTGCCAGCAGTAACCCTGCCAGTGGGAGGGGCTACGAGCAGTACTTC
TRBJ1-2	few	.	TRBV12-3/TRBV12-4	CASRSQFYGYTF	TGTGCCAGCAGGTCACAATTCTATGGCTACACCTTC
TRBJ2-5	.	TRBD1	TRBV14	CASSPDRGTQYF	TGTGCCAGCAGCCCGGACAGGGGAACCCAGTACTTC
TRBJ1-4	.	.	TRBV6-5	CASSPTDPATNEKLFF	TGTGCCAGCAGCCCTACGGATCCAGCCACTAATGAAAAACTGTTTTTT
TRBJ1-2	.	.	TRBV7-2	CASSLVGGAINYGYTF	TGTGCCAGCAGCTTAGTAGGGGGGGCCATTAACTATGGCTACACCTTC
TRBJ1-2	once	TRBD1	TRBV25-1	CASSEYGTGESANYGYTF	TGTGCCAGCAGTGAATATGGGACAGGGGAATCCGCTAACTATGGCTACACCTTC
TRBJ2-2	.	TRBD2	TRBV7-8	CASSLRTSGRLRDTGELFF	TGTGCCAGCAGCCTCCGGACTAGCGGGAGATTGAGGGACACCGGGGAGCTGTTTTTT
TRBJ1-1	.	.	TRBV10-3	CAISGDRVLTIGRPDDTEAFF	TGTGCCATCAGTGGGGATCGCGTTCTCACAATAGGGCGGCCCGATGACACTGAAGCTTTCTTT
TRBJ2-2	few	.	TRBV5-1	CASSLSRGEAGELFF	TGCGCCAGCAGCTTGAGCAGGGGTGAAGCCGGGGAGCTGTTTTTT
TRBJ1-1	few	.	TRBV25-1	CASSREAGRNTEAFF	TGTGCCAGCAGTAGGGAGGCAGGGAGGAACACTGAAGCTTTCTTT